This T cell receptor beta chain was retrieved from a study of spatial heterogeneity in lung cancer. This clonotype was counted at least ten times. Its antigen remains unidentified. A unique molecular identifier was carried by every single TCR cDNA molecule. Each CDR3 protein is one row after TCRdb ran MiXCR on the 5' RACE reads. The sample carries 15,000 to 20,000 distinct CDR3 sequences, more than 5.5% recorded once. Notes on the study in general: Tracking of tumor mutation counts was seen in expanded intratumoral alpha and beta TCR counts. Around 7.4% of tumor T cells for alpha chains and roughly 12% for beta chains were estimated to be covered.

With V trimmed by 6 bases and J by 2 bases, 13 bases remained unmatched. This CDR3 has 17 amino acids. Stated time point: sample taken at primary tumor resection. Tumor, nontumor lung or frozen PBMC supplied whole RNA, sequenced without sorting. The receptor was derived from a female donor with early-stage non-small cell lung cancer. The genes are TRBV23-1 and TRBJ1-5; 7 bases align to TRBD1. TRBV23-1 is an ORF; its function is uncertain. The source material was lung tumor tissue, sampled at surgery. The CDR3: CASSGNRGDHGNQPQHF. The CDR3 nucleotides read TGCGCCAGCAGCGGGAACAGGGGTGACCATGGCAATCAGCCCCAGCATTTT.